This TCR beta chain was sequenced in a study of T cell changes during pregnancy in multiple sclerosis. Germline values: CDR1 SGHAT, CDR2 FQNNGV. V gave up 2 bases and J gave up 5 bases; unmatched junction bases: 3. CDR3 length: 14 amino acids. Produced via immunoSEQ multiplex PCR; TCRdb's table is partial and in-frame only. Of around 50,000 clones in the sample, approximately 91% were seen once. This receptor was obtained from a female donor in good health, enrolled as a control in a pregnancy study. The chain recombines TRBV11-2 with TRBJ2-7; 10 nucleotides align to TRBD2. The sample was CD4+ T cells from peripheral blood mononuclear cells, taken after pregnancy. CDR3 loop: CASSLSGRGHEQYF. Written as DNA, the CDR3 is TGTGCCAGCAGCTTAAGCGGGAGGGGCCACGAGCAGTACTTC.